What follows is one T cell receptor (beta chain) and its context. The specificity of this receptor is unknown. No much larger clone exists at a distance of one base, and base qualities are not known. The library relied on 5' RACE. The sequencer was an Illumina HiSeq 2000. A universal primer binding site was introduced by template switching, and a unique molecular identifier was present in the final cDNA, enabling accurate counting of TCR cDNA molecules. First-strand cDNA for TCR alpha and beta chains was synthesized from specific primers in the conserved constant-segment region. To control for contamination, every cDNA library was double barcoded, receiving both a SMART-Mk sample barcode and Illumina barcodes. TruSeq adapter sequences, together with Illumina sample barcodes, were added in two successive PCR steps. The TCR alpha and beta cDNA libraries were sequenced on the Illumina HiSeq platform using custom primers. Processing in the source paper ran as follows. Unique molecular identifiers were extracted from raw reads with MiGEC, and CDR3 positions were determined with MiXCR. Recombination models were inferred per individual with the repgenHMM and IGoR tools using an EM algorithm. The analysis of shared clonotypes was done with the tcR package in R, with sharing normalized by the product of cloneset sizes. To study raw recombination without the effects of thymic and clonal selection, out-of-frame nonproductive sequences were analyzed. TCRdb reran the public reads through fastp at Q25 and MiXCR, keeping productive beta chains. One record per CDR3 amino acid sequence lists the most common genes and DNA. TCRdb, not the authors, supplied the V and J calls. For this sample the table gives roughly 700,000 distinct CDR3 sequences, of which over 8.5% were detected only once. The ten largest account for around 0.98% of the sample.

The CDR3, cysteine through phenylalanine, is 15 amino acids long. Just the 45-base CDR3 DNA is kept, in frame starting at base 1. Deletion took 5 bases off V and 7 bases off J, with a span of 17 bases between the germline ends. The germline V gene gives CDR1 as SGHTA and CDR2 as FQGNSA. The source of the sample is a study of identical twins (dated by TCRdb to 2016 to 2017). Context from the whole study: To test whether fetal clonotypes persist, the study used deep sequencing on TCR alpha and beta repertoires from monozygotic twins, unrelated adults of various ages, and cord blood. To rule out contamination, the twin experiments were replicated at different times with different library preparation protocols.

Only healthy Caucasian donors were included. The twin cohort consisted of three pairs of female monozygotic twins, all aged roughly 18 to 29 years. RNA for TCR libraries was isolated from peripheral blood mononuclear cells. Broad study findings and their caveats: Excess twin sharing in beta out-of-frame sequences was weaker because fewer shared sequences lowered the signal-to-noise ratio. Invariant T cells such as MAIT and iNKT could partly confound zero-insertion analyses, although diverse VJ usage argued against such confounding for most clonotypes. Out-of-frame TCR alpha sequences shared between twins showed an excess of low generation-probability sequences compared with coincidental sharing between unrelated individuals. Because the same donors could not be followed over many years, conclusions were based on cross-sectional statistical analysis. Fewer insertions were carried by abundant cord blood beta clonotypes; a weaker similar trend was observed in young adult naive repertoires, while no such trend was observed in memory repertoires. In monozygotic twins, recombination models systematically underestimated out-of-frame TCR alpha sharing, but the models matched the sharing seen between unrelated individuals.

These data were also reused for a study on yellow fever vaccine responses in identical twins. From that second study: According to the authors, the vaccine-induced T cell response in identical twins seemed to be partly convergent and partly specific to each individual. In identical twins, the study followed T cell clones that responded to the vaccine with precision.

Material for sequencing was PBMCs. The V and J genes are TRBV7-2 and TRBJ1-4, with no confidently assigned D gene. This receptor was identified in a woman younger than 30 in good health. The DNA sequence is given as TGTGCCAGCAGCGAACCCGCCGCCGGTCGTGAAAAACTGTTTTTT. The translation is CASSEPAAGREKLFF.